Here is one T cell receptor (beta chain) with its context. This specimen belongs to a study of T cell changes during pregnancy in multiple sclerosis. Clones were sequenced by immunoSEQ multiplex PCR, and TCRdb holds only the in-frame ones, with some missing. Of some 99,000 clones in the sample, around 92% were seen once. J lost 4 bases, V lost 8 bases, and 4 bases had no gene match. In germline, CDR1 is SNHLY, CDR2 FYNNEI. This CDR3 spans 14 amino acids. The chain uses TRBV2 and TRBJ2-3, with 12 bases aligning to TRBD2. The origin of this receptor is a female donor in good health, enrolled as a control in a pregnancy study. The specimen was peripheral blood, collected after pregnancy. The CDR3 sequence is CASGTSGWADTQYF. CDR3 coding DNA: TGTGCCAGCGGGACTAGCGGGTGGGCAGATACGCAGTATTTT.